The clone carrying this T cell receptor (beta chain) was detected ten times or more. Its antigen is not known. Thyroid ultrasound and orbital computed tomography, with clinical symptoms and serum thyroxine and TRAb, informed diagnoses. TCR beta CDR3 regions were amplified from RNA transcripts. During a first-round RT-PCR of the TCR CDR3, the HTBI primer set was used. TCRdb re-analysed the multiplex PCR reads in MiXCR, keeping a single row per CDR3 protein. Of a few hundred thousand distinct CDR3 sequences listed, 19% were seen once; the top ten hold 3% to 4%. This entry belongs to a study of T cells in Graves' hyperthyroidism and ophthalmopathy. Overall study context: The authors collected peripheral blood at initial diagnosis, before any treatment. Overall study results and limits: Ophthalmopathy and stable hyperthyroidism were told apart by a 13 V-J model.

The sequencing sample was made of blood. The TCR was taken from a woman under 30 with Graves' hyperthyroidism.

CDR3 in amino acids: CAWRGTGGTEAFF. The DNA for the CDR3 is TGTGCCTGGAGGGGGACAGGGGGCACTGAAGCTTTCTTT. The genes are TRBV30 and TRBJ1-1, with 11 positions matching TRBD1. Germline V gene lookup returns CDR1 GTSNPN and CDR2 SVGIG (reference sequence). CDR3 length: 13 residues. Losses at the gene ends were 3 bases for V and 4 bases for J; bases not matched to a gene: 1.